Below, one T cell receptor beta chain is given with its context. Sequencing used immunoSEQ multiplex PCR; TCRdb keeps in-frame clones, though not all of them. The sample lists under 70,000 clones; just over 90% were seen once. V was trimmed by 6 bases and J by 8 bases, leaving 10 bases between them. The CDR3 length is 12 residues. Germline-derived CDR1 and CDR2 are MNHEY and SMNVEV (reference sequence). The data are from a study of technical replicates of blood from a handful of donors. The clonotype comes from a human donor in good health. Some clones in this sample may be carry-over from other donors' samples. Sequencing was performed on PBMCs. The chain links TRBV27 to TRBJ1-4; D possibly corresponds to TRBD1 (5 bases). For the CDR3, the DNA is TGTGCCAGCAGAAAGGGGTACGAAAAACTGTTTTTT. Translating it yields CASRKGYEKLFF.